The 16 T cell receptor beta chains below all came from one sample that was sequenced in a study of shared clonotypes between healthy human individuals. Here immunoSEQ multiplex PCR was the method, and the copy in TCRdb shows in-frame clones only, minus some. Of about 800,000 clones listed, roughly 96% are singletons. It was CD45RO-negative cells, positively selected for CCR7, that made up naive CD8 cells, with terminally differentiated effector memory CD45RA+ cells excluded. The sample comprised naive CD8+ T cells sorted from blood. The receptors were gathered from a man younger than 40 in good health.

The rearrangement links TRBV7-9 to TRBJ2-7, with 7 bases lining up with TRBD1. The ends lost 5 bases at V and 6 bases at J; junction bases unmatched: 10. Germline V CDR1 and CDR2: SEHNR, FQNEAQ (reference sequence). The CDR3 has 14 residues. The chain's CDR3 is CASSTETGTGEQYF. The CDR3 DNA follows: TGTGCCAGCAGCACCGAGACAGGGACCGGCGAGCAGTACTTC.

The J gene is TRBJ2-7, the V gene TRBV27, with TRBD2 as a possible D gene (5 bases). With 5 bases removed from V and 2 bases from J, the gap between germline ends came to 10 bases. Germline CDR1 is MNHEY and CDR2 is SMNVEV (reference sequence). CDR3 length: 13 amino acids. The CDR3 DNA reads as TGTGCCAGCAGTCCCGGGATCCCCTACGAGCAGTACTTC. It translates to CASSPGIPYEQYF.

The genes are TRBV7-6 and TRBJ2-7, with 7 bases matching TRBD1. The J segment lost 5 bases and the V segment lost 5 bases, leaving 6 bases of the junction unmatched. This CDR3 is 13 amino acids long. Germline-derived CDR1 and CDR2 are SGHVS and FNYEAQ. DNA of the CDR3: TGTGCCAGCAGCGACCGACAGGGTCACGAGCAGTACTTC. Amino acids: CASSDRQGHEQYF.

J is TRBJ2-1 and V is TRBV28, with D perhaps TRBD2 (6 bases). This CDR3 comprises 14 residues. Germline CDR1 reads MDHEN; CDR2 reads SYDVKM. Trimming left V 2 bases short and J 12 bases short, with 17 bases between. CDR3 coding DNA: TGTGCCAGCAGTTTAAGTGCGGGGCTTTACGGGCAGTTCTTC. Protein sequence: CASSLSAGLYGQFF. Full variable domain (missing parts from reference TRBV28 and TRBJ2-1): DVKVTQSSRYLVKRTGEKVFLECVQDMDHENMFWYRQDPGLGLRLIYFSYDVKMKEKGDIPEGYSVSREKKERFSLILESASTNQTSMYLCASSLSAGLYGQFFGPGTRLTVL.

Regarding this clone: One junction end does not reproduce the germline sequence, and a read error may be involved. The chain combines TRBV5-1 with TRBJ2-1; D not resolved. This CDR3 has 13 amino acids. Per germline, CDR1 SGHRS and CDR2 YFSETQ. The CDR3 nucleotides read TGCGCCAGCGGCTTTAGCTCCTACAATGAGCAGTTCTTC. Translation gives CASGFSSYNEQFF.

V gene TRBV9 combines with J gene TRBJ2-1, with TRBD1 identical over 10 bases. The germline V gene has CDR1 SGDLS and CDR2 YYNGEE. This CDR3 has 14 amino acids. The J segment lost 6 bases and the V segment lost 3 bases, leaving 3 bases of the junction unmatched. For the CDR3, the DNA is TGTGCCAGCAGCGCCTGGACAGGGGGCAATGAGCAGTTCTTC. It yields the protein CASSAWTGGNEQFF. Combining the CDR3 with reference TRBV9 and TRBJ2-1 gives the whole variable domain DSGVTQTPKHLITATGQRVTLRCSPRSGDLSVYWYQQSLDQGLQFLIQYYNGEERAKGNILERFSAQQFPDLHSELNLSSLELGDSALYFCASSAWTGGNEQFFGPGTRLTVL.

To note about this clone: The same CDR3 arises from other DNA sequences in this sample as well. The chain recombines TRBV6-5 with TRBJ1-1; the D is unclear. This CDR3 is built from 13 residues. CDR1 and CDR2 from the germline V gene are MNHEY and SVGAGI. V lost 0 bases to trimming and J lost 1 base, with 3 bases between them. The CDR3 sequence: CASSYSENTEAFF. DNA of the CDR3: TGTGCCAGCAGTTACTCCGAGAACACTGAAGCTTTCTTT.

The chain links TRBV28 to TRBJ1-3; D uncertain. The CDR3 is 14 amino acids. Germline V gene sequence: CDR1 MDHEN, CDR2 SYDVKM. V lost 7 bases, J lost 2 bases, and 12 bases lay in between. The CDR3 sequence is CASTLSGAGNTIYF. The CDR3 DNA reads TGTGCCAGCACCCTATCAGGTGCTGGAAACACCATATATTTT.

CDR3 coding DNA: TGTGCCAGCAGCAACAGGGCGCGGGCTGGAAACACCATATATTTT. Protein sequence: CASSNRARAGNTIYF. The V call is TRBV7-9, the J call TRBJ1-3; D might be TRBD1 (6 bases). Germline V gene sequence: CDR1 SEHNR, CDR2 FQNEAQ (reference sequence). CDR3 length: 15 residues. Trimming took 5 bases from V and 2 from J, leaving 13 bases between them.

This clone was recorded only once. The chain combines TRBV27 with TRBJ2-1; D unresolved. Trimming pared 5 bases from V and 9 bases from J, leaving 14 bases between. Looked up from germline, CDR1 is MNHEY and CDR2 is SMNVEV (reference sequence). This CDR3 region has 13 residues. This CDR3 is CASSLSWAGEQFF. CDR3 bases: TGTGCCAGCAGTCTGTCATGGGCTGGTGAGCAGTTCTTC.

V and J are TRBV2 and TRBJ2-2; D is possibly TRBD2 (6 bases). Germline V CDR1 and CDR2: SNHLY, FYNNEI. The CDR3 extends over 17 amino acids. Trimming took 6 bases from V and 0 from J, leaving 17 bases between them. CDR3: CASSYFGGSANTGELFF. In DNA form, the CDR3 reads TGTGCCAGCAGCTACTTCGGGGGTTCCGCGAACACCGGGGAGCTGTTTTTT.

V and J are TRBV5-5 and TRBJ1-2; 7 bases fit TRBD1. Trimming at V came to 0 bases and at J to 2 bases, leaving 1 base not matched to a gene. This CDR3 region has 14 residues. The V gene's germline CDR1 is SGHKS and CDR2 YYEKEE (reference sequence). CDR3 in amino acids: CASSLEQGNYGYTF. In DNA form, the CDR3 reads TGTGCCAGCAGCTTGGAACAGGGGAACTATGGCTACACCTTC.

The chain recombines TRBV7-3 with TRBJ2-7; possible D gene TRBD1, 5 bases. The germline V gene has CDR1 SGHTA and CDR2 FQGTGA. The ends were cut back, 5 bases at V and 1 base at J, with 9 bases in the middle. CDR3 size: 13 residues. CDR3 sequence reads: CASSKDSSYEQYF. CDR3 coding DNA: TGTGCCAGCAGCAAAGACAGTTCCTACGAGCAGTACTTC.

This rearrangement joins TRBV7-9 to TRBJ2-1; 9 bases are a match to TRBD2. Germline CDR1 and CDR2: SEHNR and FQNEAQ (reference sequence). V shed 5 bases and J 5 bases; nucleotides not matched to a gene: 10. The CDR3 has 16 amino acids. The CDR3 DNA is TGTGCCAGCAGCCTAGGGCGGGCTAGCGGGAACAATGAGCAGTTCTTC. Translation gives CASSLGRASGNNEQFF.

In this sample, this clone turned up once. The chain joins TRBV7-4 to TRBJ1-1; 8 bases align to TRBD1. Germline CDR1 SGHVT, CDR2 SQSDAQ. V lost 4 bases to trimming and J lost 0 bases; unmatched junction nucleotides: 7. The CDR3 totals 16 residues. CDR3 sequence (DNA): TGTGCCAGCAGCTACGGACAGGGAACGATGAACACTGAAGCTTTCTTT. Residues: CASSYGQGTMNTEAFF.

In its sample, this clone was seen a few times. V gene TRBV28 combines with J gene TRBJ1-1; possibly TRBD1 for D (5 bases). The germline V and J ends were trimmed by 5 bases and 8 bases, with 21 bases remaining between them. The germline CDR1 and CDR2 sequences are MDHEN and SYDVKM. The CDR3 consists of 15 residues. Written as DNA, the CDR3 is TGTGCCAGCAGTCCTTGGACCCACGAAACAGGCGAAGCTTTCTTT. Protein sequence: CASSPWTHETGEAFF. Looking up the rest from reference TRBV28 and TRBJ1-1 gives the full variable domain: DVKVTQSSRYLVKRTGEKVFLECVQDMDHENMFWYRQDPGLGLRLIYFSYDVKMKEKGDIPEGYSVSREKKERFSLILESASTNQTSMYLCASSPWTHETGEAFFGQGTRLTVV.